This TCR beta chain was recovered during a study of T cell responses to AZD1222 COVID-19 vaccine. Comments on this clone: Its antigen is currently unknown.

CDR1 and CDR2 from the germline V gene are SGDLS and YYNGEE. The CDR3 runs to 15 residues. Unmatched junction bases numbered 8, after V lost 4 bases and J lost 5 bases. Points from the study as a whole: Females outnumbered males among donors, who were mostly white British; clonal diversity was possibly underestimated.

The table came from immunoSEQ multiplex PCR; TCRdb's copy has only in-frame clones and leaves some out. The repertoire holds under 130,000 clones, with 89% as singletons. Here the sequenced sample was peripheral blood, taken 28 days after the second AZD1222 dose. The chain combines TRBV9 with TRBJ2-1; 8 bases line up with TRBD2. The TCR was taken from an adult who received the AZD1222 COVID-19 vaccine. The CDR3 region is CASSISGTRDNEQFF. In DNA, the CDR3 is TGTGCCAGCAGCATATCCGGGACTAGAGACAATGAGCAGTTCTTC.